This TCR beta chain came from a study of siplizumab effects on memory and regulatory T cells. General observations from the study: No more than a minor fraction of alloreactive clones could be traced back to unstimulated subsets.

Only in-frame clones appear in the TCRdb table, and some are missing; sequencing was by immunoSEQ multiplex PCR. The table shows 70,000 to 100,000 clones, with 80% to 95% occurring only once. Notes on this clone: Antigen: not known.

The CDR3 covers 16 residues. Trimming took 3 bases from V and 6 from J; bases not matched to a gene: 8. The germline V gene has CDR1 KGHSH and CDR2 LQKENI. Sequencing was performed on CD8+ T cells sorted from blood. V gene TRBV18 combines with J gene TRBJ2-1; the match to TRBD2 covers 10 bases. This TCR came from a human donor in good health. CDR3 nucleotide sequence: TGTGCCAGCTCACCTTGGACTAGCGGAGGTGGCAATGAGCAGTTCTTC. This sequence encodes CASSPWTSGGGNEQFF.